These T cell receptor beta chains were read from a single sample in a study of T cell responses to AZD1222 COVID-19 vaccine. Assay: immunoSEQ multiplex PCR; the TCRdb copy retains only in-frame clones and omits some. Of around 130,000 clones in the sample, 86% are singletons; the top ten hold approximately 2.9%. Sequences were derived from peripheral blood, sampled 28 days after the second AZD1222 dose. The origin of the receptors is an adult who received the AZD1222 COVID-19 vaccine. The CDR3 runs from the conserved cysteine through the conserved F or W. The D gene is left open where the match is weak. Not all rows give a size; the values are once, few, many and, for expanded clones, a class.

CDR3aa: CASTSANAGGNEQFF
CDR3nt: TGTGCCAGCACCTCTGCGAACGCAGGGGGCAATGAGCAGTTCTTC
d_gene: TRBD1
v_gene: TRBV2
j_gene: TRBJ2-1
abundance: -

CDR3aa: CASTSTGTNYGYTF
CDR3nt: TGTGCCAGCACTTCGACAGGGACTAACTATGGCTACACCTTC
d_gene: TRBD1
v_gene: TRBV6-5
j_gene: TRBJ1-2
abundance: -

CDR3aa: CATSRGGTGTIGANVLTF
CDR3nt: TGTGCCACCAGCAGAGGGGGGACAGGGACAATCGGGGCCAACGTCCTGACTTTC
d_gene: TRBD1
v_gene: TRBV15
j_gene: TRBJ2-6
abundance: -

CDR3aa: CASSLTGGSNQPQHF
CDR3nt: TGCGCCAGCAGCTTGACAGGGGGTAGCAATCAGCCCCAGCATTTT
d_gene: TRBD1
v_gene: TRBV5-1
j_gene: TRBJ1-5
abundance: -

CDR3aa: CASSKPPNYGHTF
CDR3nt: TGTGCCAGCAGCAAGCCACCAAACTATGGCCACACCTTC
d_gene: -
v_gene: TRBV21-1
j_gene: TRBJ1-2
abundance: -

CDR3aa: CASSQPDGKGEKLFF
CDR3nt: TGTGCCAGCAGCCAACCTGACGGAAAAGGAGAAAAACTGTTTTTT
d_gene: -
v_gene: TRBV3-1/TRBV3-2
j_gene: TRBJ1-4
abundance: -

CDR3aa: CASSLVETYGYTF
CDR3nt: TGTGCCAGCAGCTTGGTAGAGACCTATGGCTACACCTTC
d_gene: -
v_gene: TRBV5-5
j_gene: TRBJ1-2
abundance: -

CDR3aa: CASSPALRLNTEAFF
CDR3nt: TGCGCCAGCTCCCCCGCCCTACGGTTGAACACTGAAGCTTTCTTT
d_gene: -
v_gene: TRBV5-1
j_gene: TRBJ1-1
abundance: -

CDR3aa: CASSESRRFYEQYF
CDR3nt: TGCGCCAGCAGTGAGTCGCGTCGGTTCTACGAGCAGTACTTC
d_gene: -
v_gene: TRBV10-1
j_gene: TRBJ2-7
abundance: -

CDR3aa: CASSQGGRYEQYF
CDR3nt: TGTGCCAGCAGCCAAGGGGGTCGCTACGAGCAGTACTTC
d_gene: -
v_gene: TRBV3-1/TRBV3-2
j_gene: TRBJ2-7
abundance: -

CDR3aa: CASSLWGQGYNQPQHF
CDR3nt: TGTGCCAGCAGCTTGTGGGGACAGGGGTACAATCAGCCCCAGCATTTT
d_gene: TRBD1
v_gene: TRBV5-8
j_gene: TRBJ1-5
abundance: once

CDR3aa: CASSFNRGLGGYTF
CDR3nt: TGTGCCAGCAGTTTTAACAGGGGGCTCGGTGGCTACACCTTC
d_gene: TRBD1
v_gene: TRBV28
j_gene: TRBJ1-2
abundance: -

CDR3aa: CASSEAPGRGEKLFF
CDR3nt: TGTGCCAGCAGTGAAGCTCCGGGCAGAGGCGAAAAACTGTTTTTT
d_gene: -
v_gene: TRBV2
j_gene: TRBJ1-4
abundance: few

CDR3aa: CASSLDTVGGTDTQYF
CDR3nt: TGTGCCAGCAGCTTAGACACCGTCGGGGGCACAGATACGCAGTATTTT
d_gene: -
v_gene: TRBV11-3
j_gene: TRBJ2-3
abundance: -

CDR3aa: CASSWGQQETQYF
CDR3nt: TGTGCCAGCAGTTGGGGACAGCAAGAGACCCAGTACTTC
d_gene: TRBD1
v_gene: TRBV12-3/TRBV12-4
j_gene: TRBJ2-5
abundance: -

CDR3aa: CASSEAYEQYF
CDR3nt: TGTGCCAGCAGCGAAGCCTACGAGCAGTACTTC
d_gene: -
v_gene: TRBV5-4
j_gene: TRBJ2-7
abundance: -

CDR3aa: CAWSVWGTEQFF
CDR3nt: TGTGCCTGGAGTGTGTGGGGAACTGAGCAGTTCTTC
d_gene: -
v_gene: TRBV30
j_gene: TRBJ2-1
abundance: once

CDR3aa: CASSRGSRGYGYTF
CDR3nt: TGTGCCAGCAGCCGGGGGTCGAGGGGCTATGGCTACACCTTC
d_gene: -
v_gene: TRBV6-5
j_gene: TRBJ1-2
abundance: -

CDR3aa: CASSRRTGRENYNEQFF
CDR3nt: TGTGCCAGCAGCCGAAGAACAGGCAGGGAAAATTACAATGAGCAGTTCTTC
d_gene: -
v_gene: TRBV3-1/TRBV3-2
j_gene: TRBJ2-1
abundance: -

CDR3aa: CASSLKSSSAGAYTDTQYF
CDR3nt: TGTGCCAGCAGCTTAAAATCATCATCAGCGGGGGCTTACACAGATACGCAGTATTTT
d_gene: TRBD2
v_gene: TRBV7-2
j_gene: TRBJ2-3
abundance: -

CDR3aa: CASSNPGWGHSPLHF
CDR3nt: TGTGCCAGTAGTAACCCAGGCTGGGGACATTCACCCCTCCACTTT
d_gene: -
v_gene: TRBV19
j_gene: TRBJ1-6
abundance: -